These 21 T cell receptor beta chains came from one sample sequenced in a study of T cells in Graves' hyperthyroidism and ophthalmopathy. The source material, RNA transcripts, was used to amplify TCR beta CDR3 regions. Researchers ran a first-round RT-PCR on the TCR CDR3 using the HTBI primer set. TCRdb redid the calling of the multiplex PCR reads with MiXCR, one entry per CDR3 protein. Here the sample spans some 550,000 distinct CDR3 sequences, around 16% being singletons. The sample taken for sequencing was blood. The receptors come from a woman in her forties with Graves' ophthalmopathy.

This clonotype was detected many times. V gene TRBV5-6 combines with J gene TRBJ1-2, with D maybe TRBD1 (6 bases). The germline V gene encodes CDR1 SGHDT and CDR2 YYEEEE. The CDR3 has 13 amino acids. Deletions cut 0 bases from V and 5 bases from J, with 8 bases between. The CDR3 sequence is CASSLAGTYGYTF. The CDR3 DNA reads TGTGCCAGCAGCTTGGCCGGGACATATGGCTACACCTTC.

The rearrangement links TRBV6-1 to TRBJ2-1, with a possible D match to TRBD2 (7 bases). This CDR3 contains 18 residues. The germline V gene encodes CDR1 MNHNS and CDR2 SASEGT. V gave up 5 bases and J gave up 9 bases, with 29 bases separating them. The CDR3 DNA follows: TGTGCCAGCAGTCCCCGTAGGGGGGGGTCCGACGTCTGGGGTGAGCAGTTCTTC. Its protein product is CASSPRRGGSDVWGEQFF.

This clonotype was observed at least ten times. V is TRBV6-1 and J is TRBJ1-5, with TRBD1 matching 8 bases. J was trimmed by 5 bases and V by 6 bases; bases with no gene match: 9. Germline V CDR1 and CDR2: MNHNS, SASEGT. This CDR3 comprises 15 residues. The CDR3, as DNA: TGTGCCAGCAGGAGCACGCAGGGGGCCGATCAGCCCCAGCATTTT. This sequence encodes CASRSTQGADQPQHF.

At least ten counts were recorded for this clonotype. The chain's CDR3 is CASSPQTGLESQETQYF. The CDR3 DNA sequence: TGTGCCAGCTCACCTCAGACGGGGCTGGAGTCCCAAGAGACCCAGTACTTC. The J gene is TRBJ2-5, the V gene TRBV18, with D possibly being TRBD1 or TRBD2 (5 bases each). Looked up from germline, CDR1 is KGHSH and CDR2 is LQKENI. The CDR3 is made up of 17 amino acids. V was trimmed by 3 bases and J by 1 base, leaving 18 bases between them.

J is TRBJ2-1 and V is TRBV28, with D perhaps matching TRBD1 or TRBD2 (7 bases each). The CDR3 is 15 amino acids. The germline CDR1 and CDR2 sequences are MDHEN and SYDVKM. The ends were cut back, 6 bases at V and 2 bases at J, with 14 bases in the middle. The CDR3 protein is CASRGGTAPYNEQFF. In DNA form, the CDR3 reads TGTGCCAGCAGGGGGGGGACAGCTCCCTACAATGAGCAGTTCTTC.

The sample holds many counts of this clonotype. CDR3 nucleotides: TGTGCCAGCAGTTTATCCGGACATGCCTACAATGAGCAGTTCTTC. Amino acids: CASSLSGHAYNEQFF. This chain joins TRBV12-3 or TRBV12-4 and TRBJ2-1; D perhaps matches TRBD1 (5 bases). The CDR3 loop spans 15 amino acids. V was clipped by 2 bases and J by 2 bases, with 10 bases between them.

This clonotype occurred a few times. The chain recombines TRBV5-1 with TRBJ2-2, with D unresolved. Trimming took off 4 bases at V and 7 bases at J, with 17 bases between the two ends. Germline values: CDR1 SGHRS, CDR2 YFSETQ. This CDR3 contains 15 residues. The CDR3 sequence is CASSAYRASDGELFF. Written as DNA, the CDR3 is TGCGCCAGCAGCGCGTACCGGGCTTCCGACGGGGAGCTGTTTTTT.

This clonotype was recorded at least ten times. The chain couples TRBV11-2 to TRBJ2-7, with D possibly being TRBD1 (5 bases). The CDR3 consists of 14 residues. Germline assignment: CDR1 SGHAT and CDR2 FQNNGV. V shed 3 bases and J shed 6 bases, with 15 bases lying between them. Here the CDR3 DNA reads TGTGCCAGCAGCTTGCAGGGCGATGGAACCGAGCAGTACTTC. Translation: CASSLQGDGTEQYF.

This clonotype has more than one count but fewer than ten. The chain joins TRBV20-1 to TRBJ2-2; TRBD1 aligns across 8 bases. CDR1 DFQATT and CDR2 SNEGSKA come from the germline V gene (reference sequence). The CDR3 spans 14 residues. V shed 5 bases, J shed 2 bases, and the junction held 4 bases outside the gene matches. CDR3 in amino acids: CSAPDRGNTGELFF. In DNA form, the CDR3 reads TGCAGTGCTCCTGACAGGGGCAACACCGGGGAGCTGTTTTTT.

The CDR3, as DNA: TGCGCCAGCAGCCCGTCCTCGTCCAGGGGGAGGGAAAAACTGTTTTTT. Its protein is CASSPSSSRGREKLFF. The rearrangement uses TRBV4-1 and TRBJ1-4; 7 nucleotides line up with TRBD1. The CDR3 runs to 16 residues. The germline CDR1 and CDR2 sequences are MGHRA and YSYEKL. V lost 4 bases and J lost 8; bases outside the gene matches: 13.

This clonotype was picked up many times. The chain links TRBV2 to TRBJ2-5, with D possibly matching TRBD2 (6 bases). The CDR3 consists of 11 residues. Trimming took off 11 bases at V and 3 bases at J, with 10 bases between the two ends. The V gene's germline CDR1 is SNHLY and CDR2 FYNNEI. CDR3: CAGSGEETQYF. The CDR3 DNA sequence: TGTGCCGGTAGCGGCGAAGAGACCCAGTACTTC.

This clonotype was seen at least ten times. The V and J genes are TRBV7-8 and TRBJ2-3; D is possibly TRBD2 (6 bases). Germline-derived CDR1 and CDR2 are SGHVS and FQNEAQ. The V end was cut by 8 bases, the J end by 2 bases, with 11 bases between. The CDR3 is 13 residues long. CDR3 coding DNA: TGTGCCAGCCGGGGGACCTCCACAGATACGCAGTATTTT. Translated, it gives CASRGTSTDTQYF.

In its sample, this clonotype was seen many times. The chain couples TRBV20-1 to TRBJ2-1; a weak D match, TRBD2 (5 bases). Trimming cost V 5 bases and J 1 base, with 9 bases left between them. This CDR3 comprises 13 residues. Germline loops: CDR1 DFQATT, CDR2 SNEGSKA (reference sequence). For the CDR3, the DNA is TGCAGTGCTGCGGGTAGTTCCTACAATGAGCAGTTCTTC. Its translation: CSAAGSSYNEQFF.

This clonotype was observed a handful of times. This rearrangement joins TRBV12-3 or TRBV12-4 to TRBJ1-5, with D possibly matching TRBD1 (6 bases). V was shortened by 6 bases and J by 4 bases, with 10 bases between the two germline ends. The CDR3 is 13 residues long. CDR3 nucleotide sequence: TGTGCCAGCAGCCCCAGGGGAAATCAGCCCCAGCATTTT. It yields the protein CASSPRGNQPQHF.

Ten or more counts support this clonotype. The V gene is TRBV6-1, the J gene TRBJ2-7; possible D gene TRBD1, 6 bases. This CDR3 spans 15 amino acids. Germline assignment: CDR1 MNHNS and CDR2 SASEGT. Trimming stripped 6 bases from V and 3 bases from J, with 18 bases between. In nucleotides, the CDR3 is TGTGCCAGCAGGGTAACCGGGACACTCAGCTACGAGCAGTACTTC. Its protein is CASRVTGTLSYEQYF.

This clonotype was detected a few times. The J gene is TRBJ1-1, the V gene TRBV29-1, with D perhaps TRBD1 (6 bases). In germline, CDR1 is SQVTM, CDR2 ANQGSEA. The CDR3 extends over 13 amino acids. V dropped 7 bases and J dropped 7 bases, with 19 bases sitting between them. The CDR3 DNA sequence: TGCAGCGCGGACAGCAGACAGCCGATTGAAGCTTTCTTT. The encoded protein is CSADSRQPIEAFF.

The chain links TRBV20-1 to TRBJ1-2; D is uncertain. Looked up from germline, CDR1 is DFQATT and CDR2 is SNEGSKA (reference sequence). CDR3 size: 14 residues. Trimming left V 3 bases short and J 0 bases short, with 11 bases between. The CDR3 DNA sequence: TGCAGTGCTAGTCCCGGGTATTCTAACTATGGCTACACCTTC. This codes for CSASPGYSNYGYTF.

This clonotype was detected ten times or more. The V and J genes are TRBV2 and TRBJ2-7, with 8 bases that match TRBD2. The CDR3 loop spans 14 amino acids. The V segment lost 5 bases and the J segment 2 bases; nucleotides outside the gene matches: 5. Per the germline V gene, CDR1 is SNHLY and CDR2 is FYNNEI. The DNA of the CDR3 is TGTGCCAGCAGTTCGGGGGGGACGGCCTACGAGCAGTACTTC. It encodes CASSSGGTAYEQYF.

The table lists this clonotype with a few counts. The chain combines TRBV4-1 with TRBJ1-5; no clear D. Germline assignment: CDR1 MGHRA and CDR2 YSYEKL. Trimming took 4 bases from V and 3 from J, leaving 13 bases between them. This CDR3 is 15 amino acids long. CDR3 sequence: CASSLTQTTNQPQHF. CDR3 bases: TGCGCCAGCAGCCTAACCCAGACAACCAATCAGCCCCAGCATTTT.

Many counts were recorded for this clonotype. This rearrangement joins TRBV11-2 to TRBJ2-3, with D perhaps assigned TRBD1 or TRBD2 (5 bases each). Germline-derived CDR1 and CDR2 are SGHAT and FQNNGV. V was cut by 1 base and J by 8 bases, with 22 bases left in between. The CDR3 runs to 17 residues. In nucleotides, the CDR3 is TGTGCCAGCAGCTTAGGTGGGACCCCCATGGGTACGCTTACGCAGTATTTT. This encodes CASSLGGTPMGTLTQYF.

This clonotype was seen at least ten times. J is TRBJ1-2 and V is TRBV6-1, with D hard to call. There are 13 residues in the CDR3. Trimming shortened V by 6 bases and J by 1 base, and 9 bases separated the two germline ends. CDR1 MNHNS and CDR2 SASEGT come from the germline V gene. The CDR3 sequence is CASRPQRNYGYTF. CDR3 nucleotides: TGTGCCAGCAGACCACAGCGTAACTATGGCTACACCTTC.